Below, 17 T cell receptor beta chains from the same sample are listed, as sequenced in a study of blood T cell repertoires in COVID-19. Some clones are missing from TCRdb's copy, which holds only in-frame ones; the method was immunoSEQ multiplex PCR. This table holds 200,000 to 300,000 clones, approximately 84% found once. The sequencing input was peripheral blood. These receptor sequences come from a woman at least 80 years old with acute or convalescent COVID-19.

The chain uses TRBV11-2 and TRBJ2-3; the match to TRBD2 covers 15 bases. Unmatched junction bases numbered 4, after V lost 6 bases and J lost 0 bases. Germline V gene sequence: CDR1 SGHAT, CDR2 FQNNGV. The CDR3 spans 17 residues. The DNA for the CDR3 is TGTGCCAGCAGTTGGGGACTAGCGGGGGGCAGCACAGATACGCAGTATTTT. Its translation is CASSWGLAGGSTDTQYF.

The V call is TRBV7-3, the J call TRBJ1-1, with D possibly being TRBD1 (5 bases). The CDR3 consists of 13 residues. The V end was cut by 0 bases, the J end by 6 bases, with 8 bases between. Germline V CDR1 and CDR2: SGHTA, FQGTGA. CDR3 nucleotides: TGTGCCAGCAGCTTAACATCGGGGGCTGAAGCTTTCTTT. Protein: CASSLTSGAEAFF.

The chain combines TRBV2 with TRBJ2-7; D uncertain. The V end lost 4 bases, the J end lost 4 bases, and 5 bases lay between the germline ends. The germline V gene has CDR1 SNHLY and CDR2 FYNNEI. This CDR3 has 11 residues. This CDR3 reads CASSGYYEQYF. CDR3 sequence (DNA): TGTGCCAGCAGTGGTTATTACGAGCAGTACTTC. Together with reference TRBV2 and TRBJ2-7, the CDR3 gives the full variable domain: EPEVTQTPSHQVTQMGQEVILRCVPISNHLYFYWYRQILGQKVEFLVSFYNNEISEKSEIFDDQFSVERPDGSNFTLKIRSTKLEDSAMYFCASSGYYEQYFGPGTRLTVT.

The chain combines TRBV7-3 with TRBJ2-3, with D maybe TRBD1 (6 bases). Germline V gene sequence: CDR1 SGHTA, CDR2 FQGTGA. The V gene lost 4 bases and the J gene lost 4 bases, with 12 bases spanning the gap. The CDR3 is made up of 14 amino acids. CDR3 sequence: CASSSRGDSDTQYF. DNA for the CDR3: TGTGCCAGCAGCTCCAGGGGTGATTCAGATACGCAGTATTTT.

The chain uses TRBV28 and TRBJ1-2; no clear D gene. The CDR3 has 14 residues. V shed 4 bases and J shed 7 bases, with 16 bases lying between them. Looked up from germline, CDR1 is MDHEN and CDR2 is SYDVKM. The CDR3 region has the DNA TGTGCCAGCAGTTCTTCCAGGCCATTTTCTGGCTACACCTTC. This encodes CASSSSRPFSGYTF.

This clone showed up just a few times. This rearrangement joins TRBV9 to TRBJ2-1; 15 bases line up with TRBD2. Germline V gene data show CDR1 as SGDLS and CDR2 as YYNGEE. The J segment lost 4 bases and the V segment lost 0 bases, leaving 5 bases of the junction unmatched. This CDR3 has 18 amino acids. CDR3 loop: CASSVVPGTSGGYNEQFF. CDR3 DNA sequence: TGTGCCAGCAGCGTAGTTCCAGGGACTAGCGGGGGGTACAATGAGCAGTTCTTC.

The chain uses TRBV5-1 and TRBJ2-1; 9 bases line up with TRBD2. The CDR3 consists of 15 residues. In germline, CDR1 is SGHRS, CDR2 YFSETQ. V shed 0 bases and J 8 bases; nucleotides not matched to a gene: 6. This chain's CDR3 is CASSLVTSGIDEQFF. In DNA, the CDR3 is TGCGCCAGCAGCTTGGTGACTAGCGGAATCGATGAGCAGTTCTTC.

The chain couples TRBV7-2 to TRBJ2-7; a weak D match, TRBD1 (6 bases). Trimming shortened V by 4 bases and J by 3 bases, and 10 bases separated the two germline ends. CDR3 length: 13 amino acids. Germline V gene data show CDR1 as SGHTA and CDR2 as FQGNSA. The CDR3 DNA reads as TGTGCCAGCAGCTCGGACAGAATCTACGAGCAGTACTTC. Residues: CASSSDRIYEQYF.

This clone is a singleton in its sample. For the CDR3, the DNA is TGTGCCAGCAGCACCATCTCGGGTCCCGGGGAGACCCAGTACTTC. This codes for CASSTISGPGETQYF. The chain employs TRBV5-4 and TRBJ2-5; D not certain. Germline V lookup: CDR1 SGHNT, CDR2 YYREEE (reference sequence). V lost 4 bases to trimming and J lost 5 bases, with 18 bases between them. This CDR3 is built from 15 residues.

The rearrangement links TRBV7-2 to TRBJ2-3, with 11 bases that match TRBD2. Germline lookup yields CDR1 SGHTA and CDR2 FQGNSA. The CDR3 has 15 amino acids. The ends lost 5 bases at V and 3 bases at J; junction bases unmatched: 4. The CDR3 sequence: CASSGRLAGTDTQYF. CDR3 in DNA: TGTGCCAGCAGCGGACGACTAGCGGGGACAGATACGCAGTATTTT.

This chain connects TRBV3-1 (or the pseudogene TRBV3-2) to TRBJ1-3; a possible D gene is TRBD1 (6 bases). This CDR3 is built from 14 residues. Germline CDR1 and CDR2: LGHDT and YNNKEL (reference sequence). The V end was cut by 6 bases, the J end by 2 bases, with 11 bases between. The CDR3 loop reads CASSRRGPGNTIYF. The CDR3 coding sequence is TGTGCCAGCAGTCGCAGGGGCCCTGGAAACACCATATATTTT.

This CDR3 reads CTSRGGGQGGNQPQHF. The CDR3 DNA reads TGCACCAGCCGTGGTGGGGGACAGGGCGGCAATCAGCCCCAGCATTTT. The V call is TRBV1, the J call TRBJ1-5; the table names TRBD1, a call not compared with the DNA. TRBV1 is listed as a pseudogene. The CDR3 runs to 16 residues.

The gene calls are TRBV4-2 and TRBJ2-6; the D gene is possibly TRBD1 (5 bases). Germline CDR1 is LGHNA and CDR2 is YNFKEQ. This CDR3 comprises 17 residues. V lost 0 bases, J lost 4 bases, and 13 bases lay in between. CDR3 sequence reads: CASSQDRGNRGANVLTF. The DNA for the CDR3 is TGTGCCAGCAGCCAAGATAGGGGAAATCGGGGGGCCAACGTCCTGACTTTC.

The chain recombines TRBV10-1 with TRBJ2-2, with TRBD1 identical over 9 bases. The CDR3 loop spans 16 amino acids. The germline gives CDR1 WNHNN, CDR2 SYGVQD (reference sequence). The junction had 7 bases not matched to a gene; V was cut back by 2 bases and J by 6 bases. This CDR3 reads CASSEDRGRGPGELFF. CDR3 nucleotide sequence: TGCGCCAGCAGTGAGGACAGGGGGAGGGGTCCCGGGGAGCTGTTTTTT.

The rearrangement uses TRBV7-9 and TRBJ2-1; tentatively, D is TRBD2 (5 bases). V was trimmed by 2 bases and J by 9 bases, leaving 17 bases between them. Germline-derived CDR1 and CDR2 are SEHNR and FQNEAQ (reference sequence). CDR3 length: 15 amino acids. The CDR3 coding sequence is TGTGCCAGCAGCTTATTGAACCCGCTTCGGGGTGAGCAGTTCTTC. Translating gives CASSLLNPLRGEQFF.

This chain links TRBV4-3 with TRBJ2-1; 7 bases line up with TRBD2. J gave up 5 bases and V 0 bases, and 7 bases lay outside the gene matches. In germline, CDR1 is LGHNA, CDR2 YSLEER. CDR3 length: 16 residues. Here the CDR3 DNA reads TGCGCCAGCAGCCAAGATTGGCTAGCGGTTGACAATGAGCAGTTCTTC. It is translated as CASSQDWLAVDNEQFF.

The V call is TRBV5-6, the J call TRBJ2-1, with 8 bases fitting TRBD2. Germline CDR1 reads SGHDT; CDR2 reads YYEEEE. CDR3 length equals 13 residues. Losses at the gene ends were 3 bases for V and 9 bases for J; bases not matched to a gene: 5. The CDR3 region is CASSSGLAREQFF. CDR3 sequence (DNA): TGTGCCAGCAGCTCCGGACTAGCTCGTGAGCAGTTCTTC.